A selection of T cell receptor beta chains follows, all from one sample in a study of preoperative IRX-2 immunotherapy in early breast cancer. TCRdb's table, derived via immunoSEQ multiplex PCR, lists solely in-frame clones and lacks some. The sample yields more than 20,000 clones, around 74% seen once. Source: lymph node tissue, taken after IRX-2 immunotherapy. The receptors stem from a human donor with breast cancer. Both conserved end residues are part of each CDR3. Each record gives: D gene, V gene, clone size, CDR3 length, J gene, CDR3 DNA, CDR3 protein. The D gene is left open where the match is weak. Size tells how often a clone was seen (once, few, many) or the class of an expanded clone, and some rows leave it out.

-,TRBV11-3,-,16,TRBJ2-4,TGTGCCAGCAGCTTCGGACTACCCCCCAGGGGAGACATTCAGTACTTC,CASSFGLPPRGDIQYF
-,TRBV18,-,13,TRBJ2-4,TGTGCCAGCTCACCAGGGGTCAAAAACATTCAGTACTTC,CASSPGVKNIQYF
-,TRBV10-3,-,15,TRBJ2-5,TGTGCCATCAGTGAGTCGGCAGGGCCGGGGGAGACCCAGTACTTC,CAISESAGPGETQYF
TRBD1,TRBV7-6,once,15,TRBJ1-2,TGTGCCAGCAGCTCGGGACAGGGGCCCAGCTATGGCTACACCTTC,CASSSGQGPSYGYTF
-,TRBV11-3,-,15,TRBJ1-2,TGTGCCAGCAGCTTGGGGCTGGAGGATAACTATGGCTACACCTTC,CASSLGLEDNYGYTF
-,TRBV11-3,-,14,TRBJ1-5,TGTGCCAGCAGCTTATTAGGGGCCGATCAGCCCCAGCATTTT,CASSLLGADQPQHF
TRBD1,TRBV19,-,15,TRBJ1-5,TGTGCCAGTACCAAACCCGGGACAGGCAATCAGCCCCAGCATTTT,CASTKPGTGNQPQHF
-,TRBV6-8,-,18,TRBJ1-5,TGTGCCAGCAGTTACTCCTTATCATCCTGGGACAGCAATCAGCCCCAGCATTTT,CASSYSLSSWDSNQPQHF
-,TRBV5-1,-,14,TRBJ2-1,TGCGCCAGCTCCTTTCCCAAGTCTTTGAATGAGCAGTTCTTC,CASSFPKSLNEQFF
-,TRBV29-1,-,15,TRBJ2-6,TGCAGCGTTGAGGGGATGGGGTCTGGGGCCAACGTCCTGACTTTC,CSVEGMGSGANVLTF
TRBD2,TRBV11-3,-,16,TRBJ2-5,TGTGCCAGCAGCTTAGATATCGGGACTAGCCGCGAGACCCAGTACTTC,CASSLDIGTSRETQYF